A selection of T cell receptor beta chains follows, all from one sample in a study of blood T cell repertoires in COVID-19. The assay was immunoSEQ multiplex PCR, and TCRdb's table has in-frame clones only and misses some. The sample comprises fewer than 200,000 clones, 82% of which are singletons, and roughly 5.2% rests with the top ten. Source material: PBMCs or T cells enriched from blood (not recorded which). These receptors were obtained from a woman aged 60-75 years with acute COVID-19. CDR3s leave out the opening cysteine and the closing phenylalanine or tryptophan.

V	J	CDR3
TRBV19	TRBJ2-2	ASYSSGGILHHTGELF
TRBV24-1	TRBJ1-5	ATSDGQRPQH
TRBV11-2	TRBJ1-1	ASSLVQGNTEAF
TRBV18	TRBJ2-5	ASSSTGSGETQY
TRBV11-2	TRBJ1-3	ASSSLSGNTIY
TRBV5-8	TRBJ1-5	ASSLEPWGSNQPQH
TRBV25-1	TRBJ1-4	ASSGTGNEKLF
TRBV4-3	TRBJ1-5	ASSPTSGGYSNQPQH
TRBV19	TRBJ1-5	ASSENRGVGQRQH
TRBV5-4	TRBJ1-2	ASRAGGST
TRBV4-1	TRBJ1-4	ASSQLGGQLNEKLF
TRBV4-3	TRBJ1-6	ASSQVTGSYNSPLH
TRBV3-1/TRBV3-2	TRBJ1-6	ASSPLMGSRNSPLH
TRBV2	TRBJ2-3	ASRAQGANLDTQY
TRBV6-1	TRBJ1-5	ASSDRVGGNQPQH
TRBV13	TRBJ1-1	ASSSRGGTEAF
TRBV30	TRBJ1-2	AWSGLERVGGYT
TRBV5-1	TRBJ1-1	ASSGATEAF
TRBV4-1	TRBJ1-2	ASSQGQGAPTYGYT
TRBV2	TRBJ2-3	ASRGLAEATDTQY
TRBV9	TRBJ1-2	ASSGDSLSIYGYT
TRBV2	TRBJ2-3	ASRRLPQDTQY
TRBV2	TRBJ1-5	ASRLSAGNNQPQH
TRBV7-9	TRBJ2-2	ASSRPVSSPAGELF
TRBV6-6	TRBJ2-1	ASSLLQGTFNEQF
TRBV5-4	TRBJ2-5	ASSSGTGQETQY
TRBV10-2	TRBJ1-2	ASSTPGRTNYGYT
TRBV7-2	TRBJ2-5	ASSLAVGGGRETQY
TRBV7-9	TRBJ2-1	ASSLADNLEQF
TRBV3-1/TRBV3-2	TRBJ2-5	ASSHQRLAETQY
TRBV6-1	TRBJ1-4	ASSEGGTDEKLF
TRBV19	TRBJ1-3	ASSIVQGLGRAGNTIY
TRBV10-3	TRBJ2-1	ATTGLAAYNEQF
TRBV7-2	TRBJ1-3	ASSLGGIGNTIY
TRBV11-2	TRBJ1-6	ASSLNSDNSPLH
TRBV7-2	TRBJ2-5	ASSLARGQGAETQY
TRBV19	TRBJ1-2	ASSNDRGRPANYGYT
TRBV15	TRBJ1-1	ATSSIRRVRTEAF
TRBV6-5	TRBJ1-2	ASRGTDGYGYT
TRBV7-9	TRBJ1-5	ASSLGEPQGTYNQPQH
TRBV12-3/TRBV12-4	TRBJ1-1	ASTQGRVSEAF
TRBV4-1	TRBJ1-3	ASSQVAISGNTIY
TRBV2	TRBJ1-2	ASGDRVLILPGYT
TRBV30	TRBJ1-2	TAGYGYT
TRBV6-6	TRBJ1-2	ASRALMMTPNYGYT
TRBV10-3	TRBJ1-5	AISERFQGNSNQPQH
TRBV18	TRBJ2-5	ASSPAGTGLYQETQY